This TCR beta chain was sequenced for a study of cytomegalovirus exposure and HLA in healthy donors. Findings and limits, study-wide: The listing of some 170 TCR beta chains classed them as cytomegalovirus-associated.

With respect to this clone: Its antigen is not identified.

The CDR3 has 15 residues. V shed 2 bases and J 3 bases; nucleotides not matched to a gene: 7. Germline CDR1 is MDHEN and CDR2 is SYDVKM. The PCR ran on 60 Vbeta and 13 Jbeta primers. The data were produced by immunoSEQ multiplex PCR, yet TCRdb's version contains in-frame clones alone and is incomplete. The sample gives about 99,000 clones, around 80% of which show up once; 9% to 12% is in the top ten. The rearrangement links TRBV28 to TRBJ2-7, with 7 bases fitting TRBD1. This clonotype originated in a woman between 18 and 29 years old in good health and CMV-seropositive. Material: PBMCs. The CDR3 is CASSLPGTASYEQYF. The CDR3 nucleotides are TGTGCCAGCAGTTTACCCGGGACAGCCAGCTACGAGCAGTACTTC.